What follows are 29 T cell receptor beta chains derived from one specimen sequenced in a study of post-analysis software for immune sequencing data (dated by TCRdb to the mid-2010s). The time point label of this sample denotes: second blood draw from one MS patient after hematopoietic stem cell transplantation. Libraries were constructed by PCR. Reads for this sample came from an Illumina HiSeq 2500. To reduce PCR and sequencing biases, unique molecular identifiers were incorporated into the TCR beta cDNA libraries. TCRdb's own reprocessing of the public reads used fastp at Q25 and MiXCR and kept productive beta chains. Identical CDR3 proteins give one entry, which carries the most common genes and DNA. The sample includes about 160,000 distinct CDR3 sequences, with about 37% observed a single time. The ten largest clones add up to over 25% of the sample. The sequenced sample was blood, obtained after autologous hematopoietic stem cell transplantation. All receptors derive from a girl aged 10 to 17 with multiple sclerosis. Donor details come from another sample of the same person, matched by shared clones.

This chain connects TRBV28 to TRBJ2-1; D uncertain. Per the germline V gene, CDR1 is MDHEN and CDR2 is SYDVKM. The CDR3 is 14 residues long. V was clipped by 2 bases and J by 7 bases, with 12 bases between them. In DNA form, the CDR3 reads TGTGCCAGCAGTTTAGAGCCTAGGCTTAATGAGCAGTTCTTC. Translation gives CASSLEPRLNEQFF.

This clonotype was recorded a few times. The chain couples TRBV5-5 to TRBJ2-1; 13 nucleotides agree with TRBD2. The germline CDR1 and CDR2 sequences are SGHKS and YYEKEE (reference sequence). The CDR3 contains 15 residues. J gave up 4 bases and V 4 bases, and 2 bases lay outside the gene matches. CDR3 protein: CASSRTSGSYNEQFF. Written as DNA, the CDR3 is TGTGCCAGCAGCCGGACTAGCGGGAGTTACAATGAGCAGTTCTTC. The entire variable domain, with the rest obtained from reference TRBV5-5 and TRBJ2-1, is as follows: DAGVTQSPTHLIKTRGQQVTLRCSPISGHKSVSWYQQVLGQGPQFIFQYYEKEERGRGNFPDRFSARQFPNYSSELNVNALLLGDSALYLCASSRTSGSYNEQFFGPGTRLTVL.

The chain couples TRBV7-3 to TRBJ2-5, with D tentatively TRBD1 or TRBD2 (6 bases each). The V gene lost 5 bases and the J gene lost 5 bases, with 12 bases spanning the gap. CDR3 size: 13 residues. Germline CDR1 reads SGHTA; CDR2 reads FQGTGA. As DNA, the CDR3 is TGTGCCAGCAGCGTCATAGGGGGGGAGACCCAGTACTTC. It specifies CASSVIGGETQYF.

The chain is built from TRBV12-3 or TRBV12-4 and TRBJ1-1; TRBD1 matches at 8 bases. This CDR3 comprises 14 residues. The V gene end was trimmed by 6 bases and the J gene end by 4 bases; junction bases not matched to a gene: 7. The CDR3 loop reads CASSLWTGLTEAFF. Written as DNA, the CDR3 is TGTGCCAGCAGCCTCTGGACAGGGCTCACTGAAGCTTTCTTT.

This clonotype was seen only once. A much larger clonotype is one base distant, so this may be a read error. J is TRBJ2-7 and V is TRBV5-4; 11 bases are shared with TRBD2. The V gene's germline CDR1 is SGHNT and CDR2 YYREEE (reference sequence). This CDR3 contains 16 residues. CDR3 loop: CASSLPTSGTSYERYF. The DNA of the CDR3 is TGTGCCAGCAGCTTGCCGACTAGCGGGACGTCCTACGAGCGGTACTTC.

The rearrangement links TRBV30 to TRBJ1-2, with a possible D match to TRBD1 (5 bases). The CDR3 runs 11 residues. Germline loops: CDR1 GTSNPN, CDR2 SVGIG (reference sequence). The ends were cut back, 4 bases at V and 8 bases at J, with 11 bases in the middle. CDR3 amino acids: CAWKRGSGYTF. In DNA form, the CDR3 reads TGTGCCTGGAAACGGGGGTCGGGCTACACCTTC.

The rearrangement links TRBV29-1 to TRBJ1-2, with TRBD1 as a possible D gene (6 bases). This CDR3 has 12 residues. Germline V gene sequence: CDR1 SQVTM, CDR2 ANQGSEA. The germline V and J ends were trimmed by 8 bases and 7 bases, with 17 bases remaining between them. CDR3 in amino acids: CSSGGGDCGYTF. CDR3 nucleotide sequence: TGCAGCTCAGGAGGGGGGGACTGTGGCTACACCTTC.

This sequence joins TRBV11-3 and TRBJ2-1, with 12 bases lining up with TRBD2. This CDR3 comprises 16 residues. Per the germline V gene, CDR1 is SGHNT and CDR2 is YENEEA. Germline trimming cut 5 bases from V and 8 bases from J; bases unmatched to any gene: 10. The CDR3 nucleotides read TGTGCCAGCAGCGCCGCTAGCGGGAGGGCCGAGCATGAGCAGTTCTTC. This encodes CASSAASGRAEHEQFF.

This clonotype was found once. Given a much more abundant clone one base away, this may be a read error. The chain is built from TRBV5-1 and TRBJ2-3; TRBD1 is a possible D gene (5 bases). CDR3 length equals 15 residues. Germline CDR1 and CDR2: SGHRS and YFSETQ. Trimming removed 3 bases at V and 1 base at J, with 12 bases between. The CDR3: CASSWAPRGTDTQYF. CDR3 coding DNA: TGCGCCAGCAGCTGGGCCCCCAGGGGCACAGATACGCAGTATTTT.

V usage is TRBV3-1 and J usage is TRBJ2-7; maybe TRBD2 (6 bases). Deletions cut 6 bases from V and 0 bases from J, with 15 bases between. This CDR3 has 15 residues. Germline V gene sequence: CDR1 LGHDT, CDR2 YNNKEL (reference sequence). The DNA for the CDR3 is TGTGCCAGCAGTACCAATGTCGGGAGCTCCTACGAGCAGTACTTC. It specifies CASSTNVGSSYEQYF.

For this clonotype: At one end the junction does not follow the germline gene, possibly because of a read error. The genes are TRBV12-3 or TRBV12-4 and TRBJ1-4, with 10 nucleotides matching TRBD1. CDR3 length equals 15 residues. CDR3 loop: CVSSPGDRGNEKLFF. CDR3 coding DNA: TGTGTCAGCAGTCCGGGGGACAGGGGTAATGAAAAACTGTTTTTT.

The chain has TRBV3-1 and TRBJ2-2; no clear D gene. V gave up 5 bases and J gave up 7 bases, with 17 bases separating them. CDR1 and CDR2 from the germline V gene are LGHDT and YNNKEL (reference sequence). The CDR3 runs to 15 residues. DNA for the CDR3: TGTGCCAGCAGCTTCTATCAGGATGGCGGCGGGGAGCTGTTTTTT. Translated, it gives CASSFYQDGGGELFF.

V usage is TRBV9 and J usage is TRBJ1-6; 8 bases align to TRBD1. The CDR3 has 16 amino acids. Trimming took 4 bases from V and 6 from J; bases not matched to a gene: 9. Germline V CDR1 and CDR2: SGDLS, YYNGEE. CDR3 protein: CASSRGGTGVNSPLHF. Written as DNA, the CDR3 is TGTGCCAGCAGCCGGGGTGGGACAGGCGTTAATTCACCCCTCCACTTT.

This clonotype was counted between two and nine times. This chain uses TRBV4-1 with TRBJ1-5, with D possibly TRBD1 on 5 matching bases. The V and J ends lost 1 base and 5 bases respectively, with 21 bases between them. Germline CDR1 reads MGHRA; CDR2 reads YSYEKL. The CDR3 runs 18 residues. The CDR3 loop reads CASSQVVGQGRRHQPQHF. The CDR3 DNA reads as TGCGCCAGCAGCCAAGTCGTGGGGCAGGGTCGGCGGCATCAGCCCCAGCATTTT.

This clonotype was seen more than once but under ten times. The chain uses TRBV13 and TRBJ2-1; perhaps D is TRBD1 or TRBD2 (5 bases each). The CDR3 contains 15 residues. V lost 5 bases and J 6 bases, leaving 17 bases between the germline ends. Per germline, CDR1 PRHDT and CDR2 FYEKMQ (reference sequence). The CDR3 spells CASSAAGTGANEQFF. In DNA form, the CDR3 reads TGTGCCAGCAGCGCCGCCGGGACGGGTGCCAATGAGCAGTTCTTC.

This sequence joins TRBV29-1 and TRBJ2-5; D perhaps matches TRBD1 (5 bases). Germline CDR1 SQVTM, CDR2 ANQGSEA. CDR3 size: 12 residues. V was cut by 7 bases and J by 2 bases, with 11 bases left in between. In DNA, the CDR3 is TGCAGCGGAGAACAGGCGCAAGAGACCCAGTACTTC. This encodes CSGEQAQETQYF.

The chain has TRBV6-6 and TRBJ2-5; D might be TRBD2 (5 bases). The J call may not be correct, given that the DNA end is closer to TRBJ2-1. Germline V gene data show CDR1 as MNHNY and CDR2 as SVGAGI (reference sequence). This CDR3 spans 11 amino acids. CDR3 residues: CASSHREPQFF. The CDR3 region has the DNA TGTGCCAGCAGTCACCGGGAACCACAGTTCTTC.

This clonotype was observed a handful of times. This chain connects TRBV12-3 or TRBV12-4 to TRBJ2-3, with D tentatively TRBD2 (5 bases). V gave up 10 bases and J gave up 2 bases, with 13 bases separating them. This CDR3 contains 13 residues. CDR3 nucleotides: TGTGCCACCGGCGGGTCCATCACAGATACGCAGTATTTT. It is translated as CATGGSITDTQYF.

This clonotype was seen repeatedly, ten times or more. This chain joins TRBV11-2 and TRBJ2-7; tentatively, D is TRBD2 (6 bases). The length of the CDR3 is 13 residues. V was trimmed by 5 bases and J by 4 bases, leaving 12 bases between them. CDR1 SGHAT and CDR2 FQNNGV come from the germline V gene. CDR3 sequence: CASSRGSGYEQYF. The DNA for the CDR3 is TGTGCCAGCAGCCGGGGTAGCGGTTACGAGCAGTACTTC. Full variable domain (remainder filled in from reference TRBV11-2 and TRBJ2-7): EAGVAQSPRYKIIEKRQSVAFWCNPISGHATLYWYQQILGQGPKLLIQFQNNGVVDDSQLPKDRFSAERLKGVDSTLKIQPAKLEDSAVYLCASSRGSGYEQYFGPGTRLTVT.

The DNA of the CDR3 is TGCAGTGCTATCCTTCCTCTTGGTGGGGCCTACGAGCAGTACTTC. Its protein is CSAILPLGGAYEQYF. The gene calls are TRBV20-1 and TRBJ2-7; no definite D call. V lost 4 bases and J 2 bases, leaving 18 bases between the germline ends. This CDR3 region has 15 residues. The germline gives CDR1 DFQATT, CDR2 SNEGSKA (reference sequence).

The gene calls are TRBV6-5 and TRBJ1-6; D is uncertain. Germline V lookup: CDR1 MNHEY, CDR2 SVGAGI. V was trimmed by 2 bases and J by 7 bases, leaving 12 bases between them. The CDR3 totals 15 residues. CDR3 residues: CASSYANPGNSPLHF. For the CDR3, the DNA is TGTGCCAGCAGTTACGCAAACCCCGGGAATTCACCCCTCCACTTT.

This clonotype was found many times. V and J are TRBV7-9 and TRBJ1-1, with D unresolved. This CDR3 contains 12 residues. V was trimmed by 6 bases and J by 8 bases, leaving 13 bases between them. Germline CDR1 is SEHNR and CDR2 is FQNEAQ (reference sequence). This chain's CDR3 is CASSQHTNEAFF. The CDR3 DNA reads as TGTGCCAGCAGTCAACACACCAACGAAGCTTTCTTT.

The chain has TRBV5-5 and TRBJ2-2, with D uncertain. The CDR3 has 15 residues. Germline V gene data show CDR1 as SGHKS and CDR2 as YYEKEE (reference sequence). Trimming stripped 2 bases from V and 0 bases from J, with 8 bases between. Written as DNA, the CDR3 is TGTGCCAGCAGCTTTAACTACGCGAACACCGGGGAGCTGTTTTTT. The encoded protein is CASSFNYANTGELFF. Filled out from reference TRBV5-5 and TRBJ2-2, the complete variable domain reads DAGVTQSPTHLIKTRGQQVTLRCSPISGHKSVSWYQQVLGQGPQFIFQYYEKEERGRGNFPDRFSARQFPNYSSELNVNALLLGDSALYLCASSFNYANTGELFFGEGSRLTVL.

The chain employs TRBV9 and TRBJ1-2; perhaps TRBD1 as D (5 bases). The CDR3 is made up of 15 amino acids. V lost 3 bases and J lost 4, with 16 bases in between. The germline V gene has CDR1 SGDLS and CDR2 YYNGEE. DNA for the CDR3: TGTGCCAGCAGCGGCTATACTCCAGGGTCCTATGGCTACACCTTC. Its translation: CASSGYTPGSYGYTF.

The chain carries TRBV10-2 and TRBJ1-5, with TRBD1 matching 7 bases. Looked up from germline, CDR1 is WSHSY and CDR2 is SAAADI. This CDR3 contains 14 residues. The J segment lost 3 bases and the V segment lost 6 bases, leaving 5 bases of the junction unmatched. The CDR3 coding sequence is TGCGCCAGCAGGGGACAGTTATTCAATCAGCCCCAGCATTTT. This sequence encodes CASRGQLFNQPQHF.

The chain links TRBV25-1 to TRBJ2-1, with D maybe TRBD2 (6 bases). Germline V gene data show CDR1 as MGHDK and CDR2 as SYGVNS. Trimming cost V 0 bases and J 10 bases, with 13 bases left between them. The CDR3 spans 14 residues. CDR3 in amino acids: CASSEYRHGGEQFF. CDR3 sequence (DNA): TGTGCCAGCAGTGAATATCGTCACGGAGGGGAGCAGTTCTTC.

The rearrangement links TRBV18 to TRBJ1-5, with a weak D call TRBD1 (6 bases). The CDR3 runs 14 residues. V was shortened by 6 bases and J by 0 bases, with 9 bases between the two germline ends. Germline V gene sequence: CDR1 KGHSH, CDR2 LQKENI. The CDR3 is CASSPDSSNQPQHF. The CDR3 DNA reads as TGTGCCAGCTCCCCGGACAGTAGCAATCAGCCCCAGCATTTT.

The rearrangement uses TRBV7-2 and TRBJ2-1; weak D call: TRBD2 (7 bases). Germline loops: CDR1 SGHTA, CDR2 FQGNSA. CDR3 length equals 17 residues. V lost 0 bases and J 0 bases, leaving 12 bases between the germline ends. Written as DNA, the CDR3 is TGTGCCAGCAGCTTAGCGGGGGGGGCGGGCTCCTACAATGAGCAGTTCTTC. It specifies CASSLAGGAGSYNEQFF.

The genes are TRBV3-1 and TRBJ2-7; a weak D match, TRBD2 (6 bases). Trimming took off 3 bases at V and 3 bases at J, with 15 bases between the two ends. This CDR3 has 15 amino acids. Germline loops: CDR1 LGHDT, CDR2 YNNKEL (reference sequence). The DNA for the CDR3 is TGTGCCAGCAGCCAGGTGGCTAGCGCCAACTACGAGCAGTACTTC. It specifies CASSQVASANYEQYF.